This T cell receptor beta chain was profiled in a study of control samples from healthy donors and cancer patients. Trimming cost V 1 base and J 3 bases, with 17 bases left between them. This CDR3 region has 17 residues. Per the germline V gene, CDR1 is ENHRY and CDR2 is SYGVKD. The table came from immunoSEQ multiplex PCR; TCRdb's copy has only in-frame clones and leaves some out. The profile shows under 450,000 clones, about nine tenths of them singletons. V gene TRBV10-3 combines with J gene TRBJ2-3, with D perhaps TRBD1 (7 bases). The source is a middle-aged man with head and neck cancer. The sample was PBMCs. DNA of the CDR3: TGTGCCATCAGTGAGTGGAGGGTAGACAGGGAGACAGATACGCAGTATTTT. Amino acid sequence: CAISEWRVDRETDTQYF.